A single sample is the source of the 6 T cell receptor beta chains below, sequenced in a study of cytomegalovirus exposure and HLA in healthy donors. PCR employed 60 Vbeta and 13 Jbeta primers. Sequencing was performed with immunoSEQ multiplex PCR; in TCRdb, only in-frame clones are kept and a portion is missing. Among 150,000 to 200,000 clones listed, approximately 78% were seen once. Sequencing was performed on PBMCs. All receptors come from a girl aged 2 to 10 in good health and CMV-seropositive.

The rearrangement uses TRBV9 and TRBJ2-3; 7 bases are a match to TRBD1. This CDR3 has 15 residues. With 4 bases clipped from V and 4 bases from J, the junction kept 9 bases outside the gene matches. Germline CDR1 is SGDLS and CDR2 is YYNGEE. Written as DNA, the CDR3 is TGTGCCAGCAGCCCCAAAACAGGGGCCTCAGATACGCAGTATTTT. Translation gives CASSPKTGASDTQYF.

This chain uses TRBV5-6 with TRBJ2-7; D is possibly TRBD2 (5 bases). The germline V gene encodes CDR1 SGHDT and CDR2 YYEEEE. This CDR3 is built from 16 residues. Between the trimmed V and J ends, which lost 1 base and 0 bases, there was a span of 14 bases. DNA for the CDR3: TGTGCCAGCAGCTTGTCCAAGCGGCAACTCTCCTACGAGCAGTACTTC. Its protein is CASSLSKRQLSYEQYF.

This clone appeared a few times. CDR3 sequence: CASSVDRGNRGDEQFF. The CDR3 DNA reads TGTGCCAGCAGTGTGGACAGGGGGAATCGGGGGGATGAGCAGTTCTTC. J is TRBJ2-1 and V is TRBV6-4, with 10 bases that match TRBD1. Trimming cost V 4 bases and J 8 bases; bases outside gene matches: 11. Germline lookup yields CDR1 MRHNA and CDR2 SNTAGT. CDR3 length equals 16 residues.

V and J are TRBV6-1 and TRBJ1-1; D not resolved. The CDR3 loop spans 9 amino acids. The germline gives CDR1 MNHNS, CDR2 SASEGT. V shed 8 bases and J shed 10 bases, with 8 bases lying between them. The CDR3 bases are TGTGCCAGCCTCCCCTCAGCTTTCTTT. Residues: CASLPSAFF.

The chain links TRBV6-1 to TRBJ2-7; 8 bases align to TRBD1. The CDR3 runs 15 residues. V gave up 3 bases and J gave up 1 base; unmatched junction bases: 5. Germline values: CDR1 MNHNS, CDR2 SASEGT. CDR3 sequence: CASSEEWTGSYEQYF. In nucleotides, the CDR3 is TGTGCCAGCAGTGAGGAGTGGACAGGGTCCTACGAGCAGTACTTC.

The rearrangement links TRBV5-1 to TRBJ2-1; 11 bases are shared with TRBD2. The CDR3 extends over 16 amino acids. Germline V lookup: CDR1 SGHRS, CDR2 YFSETQ. Losses at the gene ends were 0 bases for V and 3 bases for J; bases not matched to a gene: 2. CDR3: CASSLGTSGYYNEQFF. CDR3 nucleotide sequence: TGCGCCAGCAGCTTGGGGACTAGCGGGTACTACAATGAGCAGTTCTTC. Full variable domain (rest looked up from reference TRBV5-1 and TRBJ2-1): KAGVTQTPRYLIKTRGQQVTLSCSPISGHRSVSWYQQTPGQGLQFLFEYFSETQRNKGNFPGRFSGRQFSNSRSEMNVSTLELGDSALYLCASSLGTSGYYNEQFFGPGTRLTVL.